Below, one T cell receptor beta chain is given with its context. The data belong to a study of blood T cell repertoires in COVID-19. The V gene end was trimmed by 5 bases and the J gene end by 6 bases; junction bases not matched to a gene: 9. Germline V gene lookup returns CDR1 SEHNR and CDR2 FQNEAQ (reference sequence). This CDR3 has 16 residues. The repertoire was sequenced with immunoSEQ multiplex PCR; TCRdb's copy has only in-frame clones and lacks some. The sample records about 50,000 clones, around 80% being singletons. V gene TRBV7-9 combines with J gene TRBJ2-5; 13 bases line up with TRBD2. Sequences were obtained from peripheral blood. This clonotype was obtained from a woman older than 75 with acute or convalescent COVID-19. The CDR3 nucleotides read TGTGCCAGCAGCCGACTAGCGGGGGGCCAACGTCAGACCCAGTACTTC. Translating gives CASSRLAGGQRQTQYF.